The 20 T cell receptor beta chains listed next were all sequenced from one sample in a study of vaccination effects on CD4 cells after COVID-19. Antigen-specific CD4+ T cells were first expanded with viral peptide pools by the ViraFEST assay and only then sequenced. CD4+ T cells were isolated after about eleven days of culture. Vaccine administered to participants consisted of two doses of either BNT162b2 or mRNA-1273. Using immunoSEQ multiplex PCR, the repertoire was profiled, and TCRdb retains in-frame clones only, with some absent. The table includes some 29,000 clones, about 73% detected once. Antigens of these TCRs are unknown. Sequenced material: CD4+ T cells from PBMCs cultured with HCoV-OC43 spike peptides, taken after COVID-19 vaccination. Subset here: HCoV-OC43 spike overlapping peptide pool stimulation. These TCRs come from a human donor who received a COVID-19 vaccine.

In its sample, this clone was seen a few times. CDR3: CSANRGLAFF. CDR3 bases: TGCAGTGCTAACAGGGGTCTAGCTTTCTTT. The genes are TRBV20-1 and TRBJ1-1; 7 bases fit TRBD1. Trimming cost V 4 bases and J 10 bases; bases outside gene matches: 3. This CDR3 is 10 amino acids long. Germline CDR1 reads DFQATT; CDR2 reads SNEGSKA (reference sequence).

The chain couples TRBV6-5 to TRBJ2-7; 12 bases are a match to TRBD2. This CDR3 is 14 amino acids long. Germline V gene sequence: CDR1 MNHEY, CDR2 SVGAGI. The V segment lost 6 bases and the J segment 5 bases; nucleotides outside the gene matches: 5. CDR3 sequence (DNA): TGTGCCAGCAGGGCTAGCGGGAGGGGCGACGAGCAGTACTTC. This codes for CASRASGRGDEQYF.

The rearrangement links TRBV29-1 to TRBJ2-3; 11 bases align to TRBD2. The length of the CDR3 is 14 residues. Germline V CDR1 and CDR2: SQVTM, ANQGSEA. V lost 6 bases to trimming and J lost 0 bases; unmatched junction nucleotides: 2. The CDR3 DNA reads TGCAGCGTCCGGACTAGCGGGAGCACAGATACGCAGTATTTT. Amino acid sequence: CSVRTSGSTDTQYF.

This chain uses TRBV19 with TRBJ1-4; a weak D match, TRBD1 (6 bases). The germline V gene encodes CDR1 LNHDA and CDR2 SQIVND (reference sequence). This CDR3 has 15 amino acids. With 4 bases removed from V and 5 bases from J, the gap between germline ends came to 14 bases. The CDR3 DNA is TGTGCCAGTAGTAACGCGACAGGAGGAAATGAAAAACTGTTTTTT. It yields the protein CASSNATGGNEKLFF.

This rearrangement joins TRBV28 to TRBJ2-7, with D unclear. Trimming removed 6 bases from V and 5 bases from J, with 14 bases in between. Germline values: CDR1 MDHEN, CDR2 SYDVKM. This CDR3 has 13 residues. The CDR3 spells CASSPPPVDEQYF. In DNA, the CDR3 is TGTGCCAGCAGCCCCCCACCCGTCGACGAGCAGTACTTC.

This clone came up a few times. The CDR3 sequence is CAWSVLRGRRANEAFF. The CDR3 DNA sequence: TGTGCCTGGAGTGTACTGCGGGGGCGGAGGGCCAATGAAGCTTTCTTT. The rearrangement uses TRBV30 and TRBJ1-1; the D gene is possibly TRBD1 (6 bases). In germline, CDR1 is GTSNPN, CDR2 SVGIG (reference sequence). This CDR3 comprises 16 residues. Trimming pared 0 bases from V and 7 bases from J, leaving 21 bases between.

The CDR3 coding sequence is TGTGCCAGCAGTTACGTCCTCCGAACAGAGAACACTGAAGCTTTCTTT. As protein: CASSYVLRTENTEAFF. The chain joins TRBV6-5 to TRBJ1-1, with D unclear. Per germline, CDR1 MNHEY and CDR2 SVGAGI. The CDR3 covers 16 residues. V shed 2 bases and J shed 1 base, with 14 bases lying between them.

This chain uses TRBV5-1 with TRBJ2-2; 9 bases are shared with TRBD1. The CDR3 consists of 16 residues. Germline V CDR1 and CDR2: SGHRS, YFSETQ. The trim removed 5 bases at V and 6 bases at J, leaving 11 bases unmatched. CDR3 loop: CASSTGQGIGSGELFF. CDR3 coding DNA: TGCGCCAGCAGTACTGGACAGGGGATCGGGTCCGGGGAGCTGTTTTTT.

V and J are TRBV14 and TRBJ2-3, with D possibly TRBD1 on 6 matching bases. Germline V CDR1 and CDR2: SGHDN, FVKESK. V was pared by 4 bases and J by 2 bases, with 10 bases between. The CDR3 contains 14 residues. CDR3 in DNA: TGTGCCAGCAGCCTACAGGGCTTCACAGATACGCAGTATTTT. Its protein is CASSLQGFTDTQYF.

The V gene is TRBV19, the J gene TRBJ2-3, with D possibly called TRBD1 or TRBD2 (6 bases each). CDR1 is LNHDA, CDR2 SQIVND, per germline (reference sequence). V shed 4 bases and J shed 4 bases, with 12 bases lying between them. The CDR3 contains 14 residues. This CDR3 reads CASSTIRGPDTQYF. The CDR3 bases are TGTGCCAGTAGTACCATCCGGGGGCCAGATACGCAGTATTTT.

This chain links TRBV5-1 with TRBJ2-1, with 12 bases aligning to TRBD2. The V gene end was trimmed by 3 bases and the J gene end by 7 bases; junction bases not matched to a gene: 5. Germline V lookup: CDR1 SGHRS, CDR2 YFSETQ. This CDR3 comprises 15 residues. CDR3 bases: TGCGCCAGCAGCTCTAGCGGGGGGGCGGGTAATGAGCAGTTCTTC. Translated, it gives CASSSSGGAGNEQFF.

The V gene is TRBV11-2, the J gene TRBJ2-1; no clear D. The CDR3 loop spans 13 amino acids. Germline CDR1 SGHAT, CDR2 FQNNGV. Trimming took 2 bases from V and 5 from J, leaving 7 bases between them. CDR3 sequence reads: CASSLSSNNEQFF. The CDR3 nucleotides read TGTGCCAGCAGCTTAAGCTCTAACAATGAGCAGTTCTTC.

The CDR3 nucleotides are TGTGCCAGCAGCTTAGAGATGCGGCAGGGACAACTGTTTTTT. This translates into CASSLEMRQGQLFF. The rearrangement uses TRBV5-6 and TRBJ1-4; D perhaps matches TRBD1 (5 bases). This CDR3 has 14 residues. The germline V gene encodes CDR1 SGHDT and CDR2 YYEEEE. V lost 2 bases, J lost 12 bases, and 17 bases lay in between.

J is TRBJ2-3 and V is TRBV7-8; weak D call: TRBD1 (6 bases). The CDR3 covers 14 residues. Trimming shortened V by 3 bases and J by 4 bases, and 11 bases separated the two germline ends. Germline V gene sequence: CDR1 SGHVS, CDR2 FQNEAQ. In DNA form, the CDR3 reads TGTGCCAGCAGCTTCCAGGACAGATCAGATACGCAGTATTTT. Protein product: CASSFQDRSDTQYF.

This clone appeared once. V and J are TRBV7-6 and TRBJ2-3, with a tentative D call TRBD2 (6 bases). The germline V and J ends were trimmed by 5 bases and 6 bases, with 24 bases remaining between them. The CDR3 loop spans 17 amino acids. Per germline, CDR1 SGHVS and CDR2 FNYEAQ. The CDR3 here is CASSRRDSGPSRDTQYF. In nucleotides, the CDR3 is TGTGCCAGCAGCAGACGCGATAGCGGCCCGTCTAGGGATACGCAGTATTTT.

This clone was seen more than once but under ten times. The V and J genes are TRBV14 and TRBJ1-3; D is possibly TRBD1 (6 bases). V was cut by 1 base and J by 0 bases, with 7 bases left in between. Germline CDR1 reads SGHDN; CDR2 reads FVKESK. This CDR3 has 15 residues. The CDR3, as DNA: TGTGCCAGCAGCCAAGCAGGGGTCTCTGGAAACACCATATATTTT. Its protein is CASSQAGVSGNTIYF. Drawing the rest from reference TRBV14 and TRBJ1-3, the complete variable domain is EAGVTQFPSHSVIEKGQTVTLRCDPISGHDNLYWYRRVMGKEIKFLLHFVKESKQDESGMPNNRFLAERTGGTYSTLKVQPAELEDSGVYFCASSQAGVSGNTIYFGEGSWLTVV.

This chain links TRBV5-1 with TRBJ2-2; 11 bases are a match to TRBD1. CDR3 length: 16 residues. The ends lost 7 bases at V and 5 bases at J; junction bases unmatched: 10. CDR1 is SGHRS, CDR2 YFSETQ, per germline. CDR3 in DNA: TGCGCCAGCGCCTGGACAGGGGGCTTCGGGACCGGGGAGCTGTTTTTT. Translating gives CASAWTGGFGTGELFF.

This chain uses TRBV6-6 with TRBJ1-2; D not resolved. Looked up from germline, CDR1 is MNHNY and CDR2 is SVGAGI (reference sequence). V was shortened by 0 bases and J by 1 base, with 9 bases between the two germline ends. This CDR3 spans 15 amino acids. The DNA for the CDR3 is TGTGCCAGCAGTTACTCTTCGGCAGTTAACTATGGCTACACCTTC. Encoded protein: CASSYSSAVNYGYTF.

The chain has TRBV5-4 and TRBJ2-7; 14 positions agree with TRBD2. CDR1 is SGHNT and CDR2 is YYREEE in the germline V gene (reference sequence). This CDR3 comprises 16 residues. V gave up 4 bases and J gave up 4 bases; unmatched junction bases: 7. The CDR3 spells CASSGGTSGSRYEQYF. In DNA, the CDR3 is TGTGCCAGCAGCGGGGGGACTAGCGGGAGTAGGTACGAGCAGTACTTC.

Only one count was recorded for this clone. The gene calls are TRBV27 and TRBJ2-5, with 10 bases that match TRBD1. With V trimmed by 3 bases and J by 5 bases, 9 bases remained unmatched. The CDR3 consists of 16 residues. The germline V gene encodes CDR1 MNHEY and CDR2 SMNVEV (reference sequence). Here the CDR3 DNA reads TGTGCCAGCAGTTTGGGACAGGGGCATATTGGGGAGACCCAGTACTTC. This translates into CASSLGQGHIGETQYF.